This T cell receptor (beta chain) was captured in a study of T cells in Graves' hyperthyroidism and ophthalmopathy. Across the whole study: Initial diagnosis, before any treatment, was when peripheral blood was collected.

This CDR3 is 16 amino acids long. V trimming: 1 base; J trimming: 1 base; junction bases outside the gene matches: 5. Germline lookup yields CDR1 SGHNT and CDR2 YENEEA. RNA transcripts gave rise to amplified TCR beta CDR3 regions. RT-PCR in the first round (using the HTBI primer set) targeted the TCR CDR3. TCRdb ran MiXCR on the multiplex PCR reads and lists one entry per CDR3 protein. The sample lists about half a million distinct CDR3 sequences, 15% to 20% occurring once. At least ten counts were recorded for this clonotype. Its antigen is unknown. Clinicians diagnosed patients from clinical symptoms, serum thyroxine and TRAb, thyroid ultrasound and orbital computed tomography. Source material for PBMCs was around 10 ml fresh peripheral blood. Regarding the study as a whole: Most clonotypes that expanded in the thyroid above 0.001 also showed up in blood.

Sequenced material: blood. This clonotype was sampled from a man aged 35 to 55 with Graves' ophthalmopathy. This rearrangement joins TRBV11-3 to TRBJ2-3; 7 bases align to TRBD1. CDR3 DNA sequence: TGTGCCAGCAGCTTAGGGGGGACAGCCCGCACAGATACGCAGTATTTT. Translating it yields CASSLGGTARTDTQYF.